Following are 17 T cell receptor beta chains from one sample sequenced in a study of technical replicates of blood from a few donors. Sequencing was performed with immunoSEQ multiplex PCR; in TCRdb, only in-frame clones are kept and a portion is missing. Of 75,000 to 100,000 clones listed, over 85% were seen once; the top ten hold roughly 0.31%. Specimen: T cells isolated from PBMCs. The source is a human donor in good health.

The gene calls are TRBV9 and TRBJ2-3; D possibly corresponds to TRBD2 (6 bases). Germline V gene sequence: CDR1 SGDLS, CDR2 YYNGEE. The CDR3 length is 17 residues. The V and J ends lost 3 bases and 3 bases respectively, with 20 bases between them. CDR3: CASSERPRGEATDTQYF. The DNA of the CDR3 is TGTGCCAGCAGCGAGAGACCCCGTGGGGAGGCAACAGATACGCAGTATTTT.

The rearrangement uses TRBV2 and TRBJ1-2; D may be TRBD1 (5 bases). Trimming removed 6 bases from V and 2 bases from J, with 13 bases in between. The germline CDR1 and CDR2 sequences are SNHLY and FYNNEI. The CDR3 extends over 14 amino acids. CDR3 residues: CASRLDRVNYGYTF. The CDR3, as DNA: TGTGCCAGCAGGCTCGACAGAGTAAACTATGGCTACACCTTC.

This chain uses TRBV19 with TRBJ1-1; no reliable D call. Germline V gene lookup returns CDR1 LNHDA and CDR2 SQIVND (reference sequence). The ends were cut back, 1 base at V and 3 bases at J, with 6 bases in the middle. The CDR3 contains 13 residues. CDR3 in DNA: TGTGCCAGTAGTATAGTGGCGGACACTGAAGCTTTCTTT. It translates to CASSIVADTEAFF.

J is TRBJ2-3 and V is TRBV5-1; the D is unclear. The CDR3 loop spans 15 amino acids. Germline CDR1 is SGHRS and CDR2 is YFSETQ. V lost 0 bases and J lost 1, with 9 bases in between. The CDR3 loop reads CASSLESTGTDTQYF. For the CDR3, the DNA is TGCGCCAGCAGCTTGGAATCTACAGGCACAGATACGCAGTATTTT.

The V gene is TRBV4-3, the J gene TRBJ2-1; TRBD2 might be the D (6 bases). CDR1 and CDR2 (germline): LGHNA, YSLEER. The CDR3 has 18 amino acids. Trimming stripped 1 base from V and 7 bases from J, with 23 bases between. DNA for the CDR3: TGCGCCAGCAGCCAAGGTCCTGCCTTAGCGGCCCTAACGAATGAGCAGTTCTTC. As protein: CASSQGPALAALTNEQFF.

The chain couples TRBV13 to TRBJ2-7, with a possible D match to TRBD2 (5 bases). Trimming took off 5 bases at V and 2 bases at J, with 19 bases between the two ends. CDR1 is PRHDT, CDR2 FYEKMQ, per germline (reference sequence). There are 16 residues in the CDR3. The CDR3 DNA follows: TGTGCCAGCAGCCTGCGGCGCGAGGGAGCACCCTACGAGCAGTACTTC. As protein: CASSLRREGAPYEQYF.

This chain joins TRBV5-5 and TRBJ2-7; no reliable D call. In germline, CDR1 is SGHKS, CDR2 YYEKEE (reference sequence). V dropped 2 bases and J dropped 4 bases, with 7 bases sitting between them. CDR3 length: 12 amino acids. The CDR3 DNA reads as TGTGCCAGCAGCTTAGTACAGTACGAGCAGTACTTC. It codes for CASSLVQYEQYF.

The chain uses TRBV6-5 and TRBJ2-7; 12 bases are a match to TRBD1. V gave up 6 bases and J gave up 7 bases; unmatched junction bases: 4. The CDR3 has 13 residues. Germline lookup yields CDR1 MNHEY and CDR2 SVGAGI. The CDR3 sequence is CASRGQGAREQYF. CDR3 DNA sequence: TGTGCCAGCAGGGGACAGGGGGCGCGGGAGCAGTACTTC.

V is TRBV7-3 and J is TRBJ2-5; 8 bases agree with TRBD1. Losses at the gene ends were 1 base for V and 1 base for J; bases not matched to a gene: 5. Germline CDR1 SGHTA, CDR2 FQGTGA. This CDR3 has 16 residues. Here the CDR3 DNA reads TGTGCCAGCAGCTTAAGAGGGGGACAGGTCCAAGAGACCCAGTACTTC. Its translation: CASSLRGGQVQETQYF.

This clone occurred a few times. The CDR3 sequence: CASSQARTYTGELFF. The CDR3 DNA reads TGTGCCAGCAGCCAAGCCCGGACTTACACCGGGGAGCTGTTTTTT. The chain carries TRBV4-2 and TRBJ2-2; tentative D call: TRBD2 (5 bases). The CDR3 loop spans 15 amino acids. V was trimmed by 1 base and J by 3 bases, leaving 9 bases between them. Germline V gene lookup returns CDR1 LGHNA and CDR2 YNFKEQ.

The gene calls are TRBV7-2 and TRBJ2-7, with a possible D match to TRBD2 (6 bases). V lost 1 base, J lost 4 bases, and 14 bases lay in between. This CDR3 is built from 15 residues. Germline V CDR1 and CDR2: SGHTA, FQGNSA. CDR3 in amino acids: CASSLERELHYEQYF. CDR3 bases: TGTGCCAGCAGCTTAGAACGGGAGTTACATTACGAGCAGTACTTC.

This CDR3 is CASSHTSTFLPDRGTNEKLFF. CDR3 in DNA: TGTGCCAGCAGCCATACAAGTACCTTCCTCCCGGATAGAGGCACTAATGAAAAACTGTTTTTT. V usage is TRBV28 and J usage is TRBJ1-4, with D unclear. Between the trimmed V and J ends, which lost 6 bases and 2 bases, there was a span of 31 bases. Germline CDR1 MDHEN, CDR2 SYDVKM. The CDR3 sequence is 21 residues long.

This chain joins TRBV4-3 and TRBJ2-1; TRBD2 aligns across 12 bases. From germline, CDR1 is LGHNA and CDR2 YSLEER. The junction had 9 bases not matched to a gene; V was cut back by 1 base and J by 8 bases. The CDR3 loop spans 17 amino acids. The CDR3 nucleotides are TGCGCCAGCAGCCAAGTTTTTTTGACTAGCGGGAGATATGAGCAGTTCTTC. Translating gives CASSQVFLTSGRYEQFF.

V and J are TRBV10-3 and TRBJ2-5; D is perhaps TRBD2 (6 bases). The CDR3 runs to 17 residues. Germline loops: CDR1 ENHRY, CDR2 SYGVKD. Trimming removed 4 bases from V and 7 bases from J, with 25 bases in between. The CDR3 protein is CAISAAPPGVDRGTQYF. The DNA for the CDR3 is TGTGCCATCAGTGCTGCCCCCCCGGGAGTTGATAGGGGGACCCAGTACTTC.

V usage is TRBV6-1 and J usage is TRBJ2-7, with 12 bases identical to TRBD2. The V segment lost 3 bases and the J segment 3 bases; nucleotides outside the gene matches: 12. The CDR3 totals 18 residues. Per the germline V gene, CDR1 is MNHNS and CDR2 is SASEGT. CDR3 region: CASSDTLAGGSRVYEQYF. The CDR3 nucleotides read TGTGCCAGCAGTGACACCCTAGCGGGAGGGAGCAGGGTCTACGAGCAGTACTTC.

This chain connects TRBV14 to TRBJ2-1; no firm D call. In germline, CDR1 is SGHDN, CDR2 FVKESK. Trimming cost V 2 bases and J 5 bases, with 7 bases left between them. The CDR3 runs 13 residues. CDR3 DNA: TGTGCCAGCAGCCAAAACATGGACAATGAGCAGTTCTTC. Amino acids: CASSQNMDNEQFF.

The V and J genes are TRBV7-6 and TRBJ1-5; a possible D gene is TRBD1 (6 bases). Germline V gives CDR1 SGHVS, CDR2 FNYEAQ. V lost 4 bases and J lost 1, with 11 bases in between. This CDR3 is 15 amino acids long. CDR3 nucleotides: TGTGCCAGCAGCTCGATAGGGGGAAGCAATCAGCCCCAGCATTTT. It is translated as CASSSIGGSNQPQHF.